This T cell receptor (beta chain) is from a study of T cells in Graves' hyperthyroidism and ophthalmopathy. General study points: Among clonotypes expanded in thyroid above 0.001, most were also found in blood.

Looked up from germline, CDR1 is MNHEY and CDR2 is SMNVEV (reference sequence). V lost 5 bases, J lost 6 bases, and 8 bases stayed unmatched. The CDR3 spans 14 residues. TCR beta CDR3 regions were amplified from RNA. First-round RT-PCR of the TCR CDR3 relied on the HTBI primer set. TCRdb analysed the multiplex PCR reads with MiXCR anew, one entry per CDR3 protein. The sample shows roughly 700,000 distinct CDR3 sequences, around 15% of them seen only once. Many counts were recorded for this clonotype. The target antigen is unknown. The TCR originated in a woman aged 18-29 years with Graves' hyperthyroidism. The chain recombines TRBV27 with TRBJ2-5, with 8 bases lining up with TRBD2. The sequenced sample consisted of blood. The CDR3, as DNA: TGTGCCAGCAGTCCGCCGGGGGGGCGGAAGACCCAGTACTTC. Its translation is CASSPPGGRKTQYF.